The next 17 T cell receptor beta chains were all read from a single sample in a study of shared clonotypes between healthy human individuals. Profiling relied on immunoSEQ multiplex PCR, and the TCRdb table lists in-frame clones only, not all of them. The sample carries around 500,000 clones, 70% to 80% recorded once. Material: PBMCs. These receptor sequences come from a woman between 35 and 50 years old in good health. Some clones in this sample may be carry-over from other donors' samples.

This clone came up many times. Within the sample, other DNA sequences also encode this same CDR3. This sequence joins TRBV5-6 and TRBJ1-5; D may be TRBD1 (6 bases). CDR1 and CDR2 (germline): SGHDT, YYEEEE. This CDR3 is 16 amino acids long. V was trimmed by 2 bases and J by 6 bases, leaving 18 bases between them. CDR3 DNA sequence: TGTGCCAGCAGCTTCACCGGCGCAGGGGTTATTCAGCCCCAGCATTTT. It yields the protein CASSFTGAGVIQPQHF.

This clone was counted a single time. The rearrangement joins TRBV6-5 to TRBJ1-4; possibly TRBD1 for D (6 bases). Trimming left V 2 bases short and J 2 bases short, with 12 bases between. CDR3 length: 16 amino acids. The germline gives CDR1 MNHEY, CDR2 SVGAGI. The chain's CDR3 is CASSYNSGATNEKLFF. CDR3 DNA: TGTGCCAGCAGTTACAATTCGGGGGCGACTAATGAAAAACTGTTTTTT.

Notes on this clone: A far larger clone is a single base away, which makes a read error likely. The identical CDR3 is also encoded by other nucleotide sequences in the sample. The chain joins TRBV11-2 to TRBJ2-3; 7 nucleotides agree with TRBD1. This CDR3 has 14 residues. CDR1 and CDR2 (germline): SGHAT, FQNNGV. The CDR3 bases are TGTGCCAGCAGTTTAGAAAGGGGGCAGGATACGCAGTATTTT. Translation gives CASSLERGQDTQYF.

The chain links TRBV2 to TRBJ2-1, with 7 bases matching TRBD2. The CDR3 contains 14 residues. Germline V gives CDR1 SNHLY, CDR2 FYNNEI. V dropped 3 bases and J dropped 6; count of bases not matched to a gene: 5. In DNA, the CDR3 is TGTGCCAGCAGTGACCGGGCTAGCGGCAATGAGCAGTTCTTC. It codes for CASSDRASGNEQFF.

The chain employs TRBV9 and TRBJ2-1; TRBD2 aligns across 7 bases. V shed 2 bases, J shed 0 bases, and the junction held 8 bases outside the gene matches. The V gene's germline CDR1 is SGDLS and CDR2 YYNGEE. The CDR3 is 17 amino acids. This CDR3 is CASSVGSGASSYNEQFF. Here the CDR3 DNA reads TGTGCCAGCAGCGTGGGAAGCGGGGCCAGCTCCTACAATGAGCAGTTCTTC.

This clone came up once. The CDR3 region has the DNA TGCGCCAGCAGCTTGGAGGCTAGCGGAGAGCAGTACTTC. As protein: CASSLEASGEQYF. The gene calls are TRBV5-1 and TRBJ2-7, with TRBD2 matching 7 bases. Germline V gene lookup returns CDR1 SGHRS and CDR2 YFSETQ. The CDR3 extends over 13 amino acids. V shed 0 bases and J 7 bases; nucleotides not matched to a gene: 4.

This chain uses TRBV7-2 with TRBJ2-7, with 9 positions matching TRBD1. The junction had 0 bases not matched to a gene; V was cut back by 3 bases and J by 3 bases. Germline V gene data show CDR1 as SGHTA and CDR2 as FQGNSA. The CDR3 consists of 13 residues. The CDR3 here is CASSLTGGYEQYF. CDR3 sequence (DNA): TGTGCCAGCAGCTTGACAGGGGGCTACGAGCAGTACTTC. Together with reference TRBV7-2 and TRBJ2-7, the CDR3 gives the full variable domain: GAGVSQSPSNKVTEKGKDVELRCDPISGHTALYWYRQSLGQGLEFLIYFQGNSAPDKSGLPSDRFSAERTGGSVSTLTIQRTQQEDSAVYLCASSLTGGYEQYFGPGTRLTVT.

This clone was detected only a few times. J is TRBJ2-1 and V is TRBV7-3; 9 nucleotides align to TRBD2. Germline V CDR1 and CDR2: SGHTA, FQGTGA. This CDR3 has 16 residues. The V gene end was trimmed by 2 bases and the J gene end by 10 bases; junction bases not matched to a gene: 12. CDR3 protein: CASSLGRATSGGEQFF. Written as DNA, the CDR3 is TGTGCCAGCAGCTTAGGACGGGCGACTAGCGGAGGGGAGCAGTTCTTC.

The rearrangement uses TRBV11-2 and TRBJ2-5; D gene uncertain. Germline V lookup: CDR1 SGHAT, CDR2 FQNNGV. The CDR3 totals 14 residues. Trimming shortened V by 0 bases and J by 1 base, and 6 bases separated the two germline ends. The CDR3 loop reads CASSLEWGQETQYF. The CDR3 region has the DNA TGTGCCAGCAGCTTAGAATGGGGCCAAGAGACCCAGTACTTC.

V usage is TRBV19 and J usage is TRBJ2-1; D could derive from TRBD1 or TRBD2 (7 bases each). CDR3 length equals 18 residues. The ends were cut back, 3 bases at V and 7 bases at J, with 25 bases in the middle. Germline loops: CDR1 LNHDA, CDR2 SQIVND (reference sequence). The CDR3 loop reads CASSIRRGEGAIGNEQFF. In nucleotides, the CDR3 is TGTGCCAGTAGTATCCGAAGGGGGGAGGGGGCGATCGGTAATGAGCAGTTCTTC.

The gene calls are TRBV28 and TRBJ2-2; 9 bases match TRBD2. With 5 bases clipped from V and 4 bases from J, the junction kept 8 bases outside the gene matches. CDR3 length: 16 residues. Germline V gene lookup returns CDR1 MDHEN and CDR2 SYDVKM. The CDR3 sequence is CASSNIAGAVTGELFF. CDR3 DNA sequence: TGTGCCAGCAGTAACATAGCGGGAGCGGTCACCGGGGAGCTGTTTTTT.

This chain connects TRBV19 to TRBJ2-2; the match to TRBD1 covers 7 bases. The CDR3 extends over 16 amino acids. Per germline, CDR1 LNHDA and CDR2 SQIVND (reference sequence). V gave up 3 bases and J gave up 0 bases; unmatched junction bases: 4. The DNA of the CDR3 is TGTGCCAGTAGTATGGTAGGGGGCGCGAACACCGGGGAGCTGTTTTTT. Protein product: CASSMVGGANTGELFF.

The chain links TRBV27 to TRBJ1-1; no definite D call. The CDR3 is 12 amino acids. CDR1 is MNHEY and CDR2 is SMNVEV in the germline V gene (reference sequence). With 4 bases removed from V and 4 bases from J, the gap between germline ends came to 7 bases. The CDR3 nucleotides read TGTGCCAGCAGTTCCGGAAGCACTGAAGCTTTCTTT. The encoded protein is CASSSGSTEAFF.

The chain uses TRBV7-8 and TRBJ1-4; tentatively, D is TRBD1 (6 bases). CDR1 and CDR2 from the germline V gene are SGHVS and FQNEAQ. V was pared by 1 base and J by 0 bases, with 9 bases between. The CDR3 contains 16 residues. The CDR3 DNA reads TGTGCCAGCAGCTTAGGGAGGACAGCAACTAATGAAAAACTGTTTTTT. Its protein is CASSLGRTATNEKLFF.

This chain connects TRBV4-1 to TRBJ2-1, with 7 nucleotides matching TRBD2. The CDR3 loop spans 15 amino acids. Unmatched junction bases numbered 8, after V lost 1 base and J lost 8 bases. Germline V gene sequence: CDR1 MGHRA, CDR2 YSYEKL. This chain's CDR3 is CASSQVPSGVDEQFF. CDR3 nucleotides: TGCGCCAGCAGCCAAGTTCCCAGCGGGGTGGATGAGCAGTTCTTC.

The CDR3 DNA sequence: TGTGCCAGCAGCCAAGATCGGGCAGGGGGGGACTATGGCTACACCTTC. It is translated as CASSQDRAGGDYGYTF. This chain joins TRBV4-2 and TRBJ1-2; the match to TRBD1 covers 7 bases. V was pared by 0 bases and J by 3 bases, with 7 bases of the junction left unmatched. This CDR3 is 16 amino acids long. Germline V gene lookup returns CDR1 LGHNA and CDR2 YNFKEQ.

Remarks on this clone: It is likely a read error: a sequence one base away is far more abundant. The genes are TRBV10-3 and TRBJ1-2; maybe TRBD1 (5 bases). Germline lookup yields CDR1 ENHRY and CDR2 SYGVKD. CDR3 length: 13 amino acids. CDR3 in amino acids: CAISEQGDYGYIF. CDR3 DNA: TGTGCCATCAGTGAGCAGGGCGACTATGGCTACATCTTC.